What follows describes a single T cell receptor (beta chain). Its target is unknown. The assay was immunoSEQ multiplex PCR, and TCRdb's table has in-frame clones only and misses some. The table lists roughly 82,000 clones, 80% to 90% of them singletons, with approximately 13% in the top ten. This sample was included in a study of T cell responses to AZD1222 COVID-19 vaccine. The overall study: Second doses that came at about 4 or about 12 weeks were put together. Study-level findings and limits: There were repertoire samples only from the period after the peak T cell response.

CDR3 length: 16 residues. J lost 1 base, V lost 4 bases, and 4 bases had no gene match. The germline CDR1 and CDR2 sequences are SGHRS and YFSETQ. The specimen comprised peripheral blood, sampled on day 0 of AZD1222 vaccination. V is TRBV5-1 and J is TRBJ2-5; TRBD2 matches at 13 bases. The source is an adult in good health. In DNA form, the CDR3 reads TGCGCCAGCAGCCCTGGACTAGCGGGGGTCCAAGAGACCCAGTACTTC. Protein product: CASSPGLAGVQETQYF.